The T cell receptor beta chain under discussion was sequenced for a study of cytomegalovirus exposure and HLA in healthy donors. Study at large: Early released data comprised 80 million or so unique TCRs from HLA-typed donors.

Trimming pared 1 base from V and 8 bases from J, leaving 9 bases between. This CDR3 is 12 amino acids long. Germline V gene data show CDR1 as SGHNT and CDR2 as YYREEE (reference sequence). Study-level points and caveats: In a later analysis, a missense DCLRE1C variant was linked to TCR beta V- and J-gene trimming. Later analysis showed most CMV-associated TCR beta chains appearing HLA-restricted.

This clone appeared a single time. The antigen is unknown. The PCR used 60 Vbeta and 13 Jbeta primers. TCRdb keeps only in-frame clones here, not all; method: immunoSEQ multiplex PCR. The table lists 190,000 or so clones, roughly 80% of them singletons. All the people who gave samples were healthy bone marrow donors. Sequencing used PBMCs. The receptor was derived from a boy between 10 and 17 years old in good health and CMV-seronegative. This chain uses TRBV5-4 with TRBJ1-2, with D hard to call. The DNA for the CDR3 is TGTGCCAGCAGCTTGTCGTTGGAGGGCTACACCTTC. Its protein product is CASSLSLEGYTF.